This note documents a single TCR beta chain sequence. This entry comes from a study of blood T cell repertoires in COVID-19. In the original processing: Reference gene primer amplification gave estimated nucleated cell counts. Sequencing used immunoSEQ multiplex PCR; TCRdb keeps in-frame clones, though not all of them. V and J calls and clone size are those listed in that table; D and trimming were worked out from the DNA. The profile shows 380,000 or so clones, around 87% of them singletons. The CDR3 loop spans 14 amino acids. Germline V gene lookup returns CDR1 SGHDN and CDR2 FVKESK. Between the trimmed V and J ends, which lost 4 bases and 4 bases, there was a span of 12 bases.

The chain combines TRBV14 with TRBJ2-3; the D is unclear. The specimen was PBMCs or T cells enriched from blood (not recorded which). The sequence derives from a man aged 25-40 years who had recovered from COVID-19. The CDR3 nucleotides read TGTGCCAGCAGCCGCGATTTGGTAGCAGATACGCAGTATTTT. Protein product: CASSRDLVADTQYF.